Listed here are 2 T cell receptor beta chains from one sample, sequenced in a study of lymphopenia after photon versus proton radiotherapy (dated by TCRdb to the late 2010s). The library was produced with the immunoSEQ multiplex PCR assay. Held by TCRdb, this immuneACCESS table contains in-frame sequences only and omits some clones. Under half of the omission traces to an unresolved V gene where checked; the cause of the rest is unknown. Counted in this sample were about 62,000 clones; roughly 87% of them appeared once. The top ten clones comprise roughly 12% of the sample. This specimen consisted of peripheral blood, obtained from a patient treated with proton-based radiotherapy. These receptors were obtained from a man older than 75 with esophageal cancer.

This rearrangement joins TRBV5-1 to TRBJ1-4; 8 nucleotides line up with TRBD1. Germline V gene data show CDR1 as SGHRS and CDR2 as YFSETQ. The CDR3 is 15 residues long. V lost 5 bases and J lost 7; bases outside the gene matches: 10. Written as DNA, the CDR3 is TGCGCCAGCAGATATTGGACAGGGAGGAGTGAAAAACTGTTTTTT. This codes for CASRYWTGRSEKLFF.

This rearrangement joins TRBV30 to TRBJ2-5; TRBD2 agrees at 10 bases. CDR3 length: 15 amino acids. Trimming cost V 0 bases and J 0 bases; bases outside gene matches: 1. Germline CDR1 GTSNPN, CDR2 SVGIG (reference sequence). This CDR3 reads CAWSVGTSDQETQYF. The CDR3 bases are TGTGCCTGGAGTGTAGGGACTAGCGACCAAGAGACCCAGTACTTC.